A selection of T cell receptor beta chains follows, all from one sample in a study of blood T cell repertoires in COVID-19. Clones were read by immunoSEQ multiplex PCR, and TCRdb kept only the in-frame ones, dropping some. The sample records some 58,000 clones, 85% to 90% being singletons. The sample was peripheral blood. All receptors derive from a man aged 45-65 years with acute or convalescent COVID-19. CDR3s include the opening cysteine and the closing phenylalanine or tryptophan. D genes are given only for firm matches. Not every row has a clone size; where given, it reads once, few, many or a size class.

j_gene: TRBJ2-3; abundance: .; d_gene: .; v_gene: TRBV9; CDR3aa: CASSVETYTDTQYF; CDR3nt: TGTGCCAGCAGCGTAGAGACTTACACAGATACGCAGTATTTT
j_gene: TRBJ2-7; abundance: .; d_gene: TRBD2; v_gene: TRBV13; CDR3aa: CASSTGLVPYEQYF; CDR3nt: TGTGCCAGCAGCACAGGACTAGTCCCCTACGAGCAGTACTTC
j_gene: TRBJ1-2; abundance: once; d_gene: .; v_gene: TRBV19; CDR3aa: CASSWRGIYGYTF; CDR3nt: TGTGCCAGTAGTTGGAGGGGAATCTATGGCTACACCTTC
j_gene: TRBJ2-1; abundance: .; d_gene: TRBD2; v_gene: TRBV7-2; CDR3aa: CASSFNPIAGGYGNEQFF; CDR3nt: TGTGCCAGCAGCTTCAACCCAATAGCGGGAGGGTACGGGAATGAGCAGTTCTTC
j_gene: TRBJ2-5; abundance: few; d_gene: .; v_gene: TRBV3-1/TRBV3-2; CDR3aa: CASSQGFLEETQYF; CDR3nt: TGTGCCAGCAGCCAGGGCTTCCTTGAGGAGACCCAGTACTTC
j_gene: TRBJ2-5; abundance: .; d_gene: .; v_gene: TRBV10-3; CDR3aa: CAISDPRDTQETQYF; CDR3nt: TGTGCCATCAGTGACCCCCGGGACACACAAGAGACCCAGTACTTC
j_gene: TRBJ2-3; abundance: few; d_gene: .; v_gene: TRBV2; CDR3aa: CASRKDSKEDTQYF; CDR3nt: TGTGCCAGCAGGAAGGACAGTAAAGAGGATACGCAGTATTTT
j_gene: TRBJ2-1; abundance: .; d_gene: .; v_gene: TRBV24-1; CDR3aa: CATSDLKGQGPQREYNEQFF; CDR3nt: TGTGCCACCAGTGATTTGAAGGGACAGGGCCCACAGCGGGAGTACAATGAGCAGTTCTTC
j_gene: TRBJ1-5; abundance: .; d_gene: .; v_gene: TRBV7-8; CDR3aa: CASKPDTNQPQHF; CDR3nt: TGTGCCAGCAAGCCGGACACCAATCAGCCCCAGCATTTT
j_gene: TRBJ1-1; abundance: .; d_gene: TRBD1; v_gene: TRBV5-4; CDR3aa: CASSLPGTGRTEAFF; CDR3nt: TGTGCCAGCAGCCTTCCCGGGACAGGGCGCACTGAAGCTTTCTTT
j_gene: TRBJ2-1; abundance: .; d_gene: .; v_gene: TRBV11-2; CDR3aa: CASSFPLEQREQFF; CDR3nt: TGTGCCAGCAGCTTCCCCCTGGAGCAACGTGAGCAGTTCTTC
j_gene: TRBJ1-2; abundance: .; d_gene: .; v_gene: TRBV12-3/TRBV12-4; CDR3aa: CASSTGPPGYTF; CDR3nt: TGTGCCAGCAGCACAGGGCCCCCTGGCTACACCTTC
j_gene: TRBJ2-7; abundance: .; d_gene: .; v_gene: TRBV5-1; CDR3aa: CASSRQTRQSYEQYF; CDR3nt: TGCGCCAGCAGCCGTCAGACGAGACAGAGTTACGAGCAGTACTTC
j_gene: TRBJ1-4; abundance: .; d_gene: TRBD1; v_gene: TRBV6-2/TRBV6-3; CDR3aa: CASSSQGGKLFF; CDR3nt: TGTGCCAGCAGTTCCCAGGGGGGAAAACTGTTTTTT
j_gene: TRBJ2-1; abundance: .; d_gene: TRBD2; v_gene: TRBV4-1; CDR3aa: CASSRRWTSGEYNEQFF; CDR3nt: TGCGCCAGCAGCCGCCGATGGACTAGCGGGGAATACAATGAGCAGTTCTTC
j_gene: TRBJ2-4; abundance: .; d_gene: TRBD2; v_gene: TRBV2; CDR3aa: CASRAGTSGRAVKNIQYF; CDR3nt: TGTGCCAGCAGGGCCGGGACTAGCGGGAGGGCGGTCAAAAACATTCAGTACTTC
j_gene: TRBJ2-2; abundance: .; d_gene: .; v_gene: TRBV3-1/TRBV3-2; CDR3aa: CASSQATGTMGELFF; CDR3nt: TGTGCCAGCAGCCAAGCGACAGGAACAATGGGGGAGCTGTTTTTT
j_gene: TRBJ2-7; abundance: .; d_gene: .; v_gene: TRBV21-1; CDR3aa: CASSIGQGTYEQYF; CDR3nt: TGTGCCAGCAGCATCGGACAGGGGACCTACGAGCAGTACTTC
j_gene: TRBJ2-7; abundance: .; d_gene: TRBD2; v_gene: TRBV28; CDR3aa: CASSLGRAYSEQYF; CDR3nt: TGTGCCAGCAGCCTAGGGAGGGCCTATTCCGAGCAGTACTTC
j_gene: TRBJ2-1; abundance: .; d_gene: .; v_gene: TRBV11-2; CDR3aa: CASSIAASSYNEQFF; CDR3nt: TGTGCCAGCAGCATAGCGGCTAGCTCCTACAATGAGCAGTTCTTC
j_gene: TRBJ2-3; abundance: medium-sized; d_gene: .; v_gene: TRBV7-9; CDR3aa: CASSRPKRVTDTQYF; CDR3nt: TGTGCCAGCAGCCGCCCTAAACGAGTCACAGATACGCAGTATTTT
j_gene: TRBJ2-3; abundance: .; d_gene: TRBD1; v_gene: TRBV19; CDR3aa: CASTSLTGDGNTQYF; CDR3nt: TGTGCCAGTACAAGCCTTACAGGGGATGGAAATACGCAGTATTTT
j_gene: TRBJ2-7; abundance: .; d_gene: .; v_gene: TRBV11-2; CDR3aa: CASSFLQGSSYEQYF; CDR3nt: TGTGCCAGCAGCTTTCTGCAGGGAAGCTCCTATGAGCAGTACTTC
j_gene: TRBJ2-1; abundance: .; d_gene: TRBD1; v_gene: TRBV5-1; CDR3aa: CASSFIWDSSYNEQFF; CDR3nt: TGCGCCAGCAGCTTTATATGGGACAGCTCCTACAATGAGCAGTTCTTC
j_gene: TRBJ1-5; abundance: .; d_gene: TRBD1; v_gene: TRBV18; CDR3aa: CASSPPQGKDLNQPQHF; CDR3nt: TGTGCCAGCTCACCACCACAGGGGAAAGATCTAAATCAGCCCCAGCATTTT
j_gene: TRBJ1-6; abundance: few; d_gene: TRBD1; v_gene: TRBV6-5; CDR3aa: CASSLQTGGNSPLHF; CDR3nt: TGTGCCAGCAGCTTGCAGACAGGGGGCAATTCACCCCTCCACTTT
j_gene: TRBJ2-1; abundance: .; d_gene: .; v_gene: TRBV29-1; CDR3aa: CSVEGADHPKAGEYNEQFF; CDR3nt: TGCAGCGTTGAAGGGGCCGACCACCCTAAGGCGGGTGAATACAATGAGCAGTTCTTC
j_gene: TRBJ2-3; abundance: .; d_gene: .; v_gene: TRBV7-2; CDR3aa: CASSLGRPDTQYF; CDR3nt: TGTGCCAGCAGCTTGGGGCGCCCAGATACGCAGTATTTT
j_gene: TRBJ2-2; abundance: once; d_gene: .; v_gene: TRBV25-1; CDR3aa: CASSEPDRNTGELFF; CDR3nt: TGTGCCAGCAGTGAACCCGACAGGAACACCGGGGAGCTGTTTTTT
j_gene: TRBJ2-7; abundance: few; d_gene: .; v_gene: TRBV7-9; CDR3aa: CASSLGEEQYF; CDR3nt: TGTGCCAGCAGCTTAGGCGAGGAGCAGTACTTC
j_gene: TRBJ1-3; abundance: few; d_gene: TRBD1; v_gene: TRBV5-4; CDR3aa: CASTLGTGSGNTIYF; CDR3nt: TGTGCCAGCACCCTCGGGACAGGGTCTGGAAACACCATATATTTT
j_gene: TRBJ2-3; abundance: .; d_gene: .; v_gene: TRBV7-9; CDR3aa: CASSSEVEGVRTDTQYF; CDR3nt: TGTGCCAGCAGCTCCGAGGTTGAGGGGGTACGCACAGATACGCAGTATTTT
j_gene: TRBJ2-1; abundance: .; d_gene: .; v_gene: TRBV10-1; CDR3aa: CASSESGGYNEQFF; CDR3nt: TGCGCCAGCAGTGAGAGTGGCGGCTACAATGAGCAGTTCTTC
j_gene: TRBJ1-1; abundance: .; d_gene: .; v_gene: TRBV2; CDR3aa: CVSSAQNTEAFF; CDR3nt: TGTGTTTCAAGCGCGCAGAACACTGAAGCTTTCTTT
j_gene: TRBJ2-1; abundance: few; d_gene: TRBD2; v_gene: TRBV7-3; CDR3aa: CASSPGGSPYNEQFF; CDR3nt: TGTGCCAGCAGCCCGGGAGGATCCCCCTACAATGAGCAGTTCTTC
j_gene: TRBJ1-2; abundance: .; d_gene: TRBD1; v_gene: TRBV12-3/TRBV12-4; CDR3aa: CASSTYRGSYTF; CDR3nt: TGTGCCAGCAGCACGTACAGGGGGAGCTACACCTTC
j_gene: TRBJ1-6; abundance: .; d_gene: TRBD1; v_gene: TRBV11-3; CDR3aa: CASSYKTGTGAANNSPLHF; CDR3nt: TGTGCCAGCAGCTATAAGACCGGGACAGGCGCCGCCAATAATTCACCCCTCCACTTT
j_gene: TRBJ1-2; abundance: few; d_gene: TRBD1; v_gene: TRBV11-1; CDR3aa: CASSLSTGENYGYTF; CDR3nt: TGTGCCAGCAGCTTATCGACAGGGGAAAACTATGGCTACACCTTC
j_gene: TRBJ1-5; abundance: .; d_gene: TRBD1; v_gene: TRBV27; CDR3aa: CASSWTGSQPQHF; CDR3nt: TGTGCCAGCAGCTGGACAGGCTCTCAGCCCCAGCATTTT
j_gene: TRBJ1-1; abundance: .; d_gene: .; v_gene: TRBV13; CDR3aa: CASSLATGLKNTEAFF; CDR3nt: TGTGCCAGCAGCTTAGCCACAGGGTTAAAGAACACTGAAGCTTTCTTT
j_gene: TRBJ1-1; abundance: once; d_gene: TRBD1; v_gene: TRBV9; CDR3aa: CASSVGFDREVEAFF; CDR3nt: TGTGCCAGCAGCGTGGGGTTTGACAGGGAGGTTGAAGCTTTCTTT
j_gene: TRBJ2-4; abundance: .; d_gene: .; v_gene: TRBV6-5; CDR3aa: CASGWAGARNIQYF; CDR3nt: TGTGCCAGCGGATGGGCGGGGGCTCGGAACATTCAGTACTTC
j_gene: TRBJ2-3; abundance: .; d_gene: TRBD2; v_gene: TRBV4-1; CDR3aa: CASSQGITGLAGGETQYF; CDR3nt: TGCGCCAGCAGCCAAGGAATTACGGGACTAGCGGGAGGGGAGACGCAGTATTTT
j_gene: TRBJ2-2; abundance: .; d_gene: TRBD2; v_gene: TRBV5-4; CDR3aa: CASSQVAGMNTGELFF; CDR3nt: TGTGCCAGCAGCCAAGTAGCGGGGATGAACACCGGGGAGCTGTTTTTT
j_gene: TRBJ2-7; abundance: .; d_gene: TRBD1; v_gene: TRBV3-1/TRBV3-2; CDR3aa: CASSLGQPSYEQYF; CDR3nt: TGTGCCAGCAGCCTGGGACAGCCCTCCTACGAGCAGTACTTC
j_gene: TRBJ2-7; abundance: .; d_gene: TRBD1; v_gene: TRBV5-1; CDR3aa: CASNLGTGGVYEQYF; CDR3nt: TGCGCCAGCAACCTAGGGACAGGGGGCGTCTACGAGCAGTACTTC